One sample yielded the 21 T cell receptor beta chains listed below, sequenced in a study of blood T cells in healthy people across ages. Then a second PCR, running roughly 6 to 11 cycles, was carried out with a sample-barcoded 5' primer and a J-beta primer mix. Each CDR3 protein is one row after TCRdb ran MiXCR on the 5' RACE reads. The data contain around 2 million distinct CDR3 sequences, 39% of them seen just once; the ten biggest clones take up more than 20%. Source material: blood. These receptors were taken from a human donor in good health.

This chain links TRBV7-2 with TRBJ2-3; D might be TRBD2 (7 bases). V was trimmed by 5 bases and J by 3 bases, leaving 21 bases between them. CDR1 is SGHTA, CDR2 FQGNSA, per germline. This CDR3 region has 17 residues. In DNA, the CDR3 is TGTGCCAGCAGCCTATCGGGGACGGGGGGCATAACAGATACGCAGTATTTT. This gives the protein CASSLSGTGGITDTQYF.

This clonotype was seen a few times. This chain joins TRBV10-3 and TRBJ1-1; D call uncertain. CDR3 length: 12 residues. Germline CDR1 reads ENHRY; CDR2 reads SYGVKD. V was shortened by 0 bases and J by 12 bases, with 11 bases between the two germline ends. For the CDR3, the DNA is TGTGCCATCAGTGAGTCGGTGGTAGAGTCTTTCTTT. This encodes CAISESVVESFF.

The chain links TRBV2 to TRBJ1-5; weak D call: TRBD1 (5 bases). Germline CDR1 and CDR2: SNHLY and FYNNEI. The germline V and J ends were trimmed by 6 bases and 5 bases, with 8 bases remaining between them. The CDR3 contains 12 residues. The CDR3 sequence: CASSGADQPQHF. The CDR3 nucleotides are TGTGCCAGCAGCGGGGCGGATCAGCCCCAGCATTTT.

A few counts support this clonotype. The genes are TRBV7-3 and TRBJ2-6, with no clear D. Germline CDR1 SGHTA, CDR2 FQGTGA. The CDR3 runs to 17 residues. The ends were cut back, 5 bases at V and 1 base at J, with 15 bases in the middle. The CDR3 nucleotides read TGTGCCAGCAGCGCCTCGCATCTAGGGTCTGGGGCCAACGTCCTGACTTTC. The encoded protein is CASSASHLGSGANVLTF.

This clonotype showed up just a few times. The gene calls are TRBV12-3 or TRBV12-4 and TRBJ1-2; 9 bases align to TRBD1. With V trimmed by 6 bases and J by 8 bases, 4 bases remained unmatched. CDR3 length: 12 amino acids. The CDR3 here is CASSFGTGGYTF. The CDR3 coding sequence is TGTGCCAGCAGCTTTGGGACAGGGGGCTACACCTTC.

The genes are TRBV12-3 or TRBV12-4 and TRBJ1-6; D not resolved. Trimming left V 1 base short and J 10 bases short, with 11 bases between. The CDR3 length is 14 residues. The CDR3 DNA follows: TGTGCCAGCAGTTTAGTGGCAGCAGAATCACCCCTCCACTTT. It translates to CASSLVAAESPLHF.

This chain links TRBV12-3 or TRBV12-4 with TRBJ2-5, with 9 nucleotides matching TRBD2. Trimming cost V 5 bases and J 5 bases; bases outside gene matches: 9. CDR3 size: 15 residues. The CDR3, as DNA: TGTGCCAGCAGTCCCTCCAGTGCGGGGGGGGAGACCCAGTACTTC. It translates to CASSPSSAGGETQYF.

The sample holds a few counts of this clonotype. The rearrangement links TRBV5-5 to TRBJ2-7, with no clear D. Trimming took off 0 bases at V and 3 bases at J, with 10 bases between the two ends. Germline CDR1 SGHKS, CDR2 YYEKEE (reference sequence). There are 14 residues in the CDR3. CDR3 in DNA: TGTGCCAGCAGCTTGGTCGGCGGAAACTACGAGCAGTACTTC. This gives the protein CASSLVGGNYEQYF.

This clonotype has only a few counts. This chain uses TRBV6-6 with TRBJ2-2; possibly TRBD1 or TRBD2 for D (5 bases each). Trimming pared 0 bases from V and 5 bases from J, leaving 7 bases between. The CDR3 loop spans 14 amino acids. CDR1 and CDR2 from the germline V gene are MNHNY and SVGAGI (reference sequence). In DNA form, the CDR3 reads TGTGCCAGCAGTTACTCTGAGGGGACCGGGGAGCTGTTTTTT. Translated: CASSYSEGTGELFF.

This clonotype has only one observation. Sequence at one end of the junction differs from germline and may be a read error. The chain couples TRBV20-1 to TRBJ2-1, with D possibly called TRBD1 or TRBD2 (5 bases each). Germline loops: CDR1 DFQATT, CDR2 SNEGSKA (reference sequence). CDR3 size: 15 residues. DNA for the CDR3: TGCAGTGCTAGAGATGCGACGGGACCCAACGATGAGCGGTTCTTC. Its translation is CSARDATGPNDERFF.

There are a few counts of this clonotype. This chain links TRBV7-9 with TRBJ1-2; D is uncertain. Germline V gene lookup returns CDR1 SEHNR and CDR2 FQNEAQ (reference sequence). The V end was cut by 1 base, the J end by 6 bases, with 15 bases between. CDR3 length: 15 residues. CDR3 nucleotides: TGTGCCAGCAGCTTAGAACCGGAGATGGTGCATGGCTACACCTTC. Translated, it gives CASSLEPEMVHGYTF.

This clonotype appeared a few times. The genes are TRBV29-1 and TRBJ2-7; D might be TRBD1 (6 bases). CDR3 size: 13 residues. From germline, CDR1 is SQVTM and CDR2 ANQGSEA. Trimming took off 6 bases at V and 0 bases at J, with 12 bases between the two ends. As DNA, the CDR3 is TGCAGCGTGCACGGGGACAACTCCTACGAGCAGTACTTC. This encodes CSVHGDNSYEQYF.

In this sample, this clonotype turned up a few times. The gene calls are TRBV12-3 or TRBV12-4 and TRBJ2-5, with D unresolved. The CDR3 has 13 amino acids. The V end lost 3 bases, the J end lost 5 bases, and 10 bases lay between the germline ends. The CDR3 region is CASSFGFMETQYF. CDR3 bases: TGTGCCAGCAGTTTCGGGTTCATGGAGACCCAGTACTTC.

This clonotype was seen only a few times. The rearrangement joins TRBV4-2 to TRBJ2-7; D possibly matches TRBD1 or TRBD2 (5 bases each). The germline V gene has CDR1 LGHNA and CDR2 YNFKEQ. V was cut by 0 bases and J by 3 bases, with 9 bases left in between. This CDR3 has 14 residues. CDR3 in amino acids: CASSQDGGYYEQYF. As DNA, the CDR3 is TGTGCCAGCAGCCAAGATGGGGGTTACTACGAGCAGTACTTC.

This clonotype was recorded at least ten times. CDR3 coding DNA: TGTGCCAGCAGCTTCGTTTCTGGGGAGACCCAGTACTTC. Translating it yields CASSFVSGETQYF. This chain links TRBV7-3 with TRBJ2-7; D gene unclear. The closer fit of TRBJ2-5 to the DNA end suggests the J call may be wrong. Germline assignment: CDR1 SGHTA and CDR2 FQGTGA. CDR3 length equals 13 residues.

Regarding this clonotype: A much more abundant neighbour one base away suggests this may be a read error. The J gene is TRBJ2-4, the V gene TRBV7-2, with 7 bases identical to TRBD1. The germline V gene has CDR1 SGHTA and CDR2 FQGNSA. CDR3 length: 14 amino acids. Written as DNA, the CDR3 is TGTGCCAGCAGCCCCCGGGACAGACCCTACGAGCAGGACTTC. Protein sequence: CASSPRDRPYEQDF. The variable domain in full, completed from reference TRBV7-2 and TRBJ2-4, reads GAGVSQSPSNKVTEKGKDVELRCDPISGHTALYWYRQSLGQGLEFLIYFQGNSAPDKSGLPSDRFSAERTGGSVSTLTIQRTQQEDSAVYLCASSPRDRPYEQDFGAGTRLSVL.

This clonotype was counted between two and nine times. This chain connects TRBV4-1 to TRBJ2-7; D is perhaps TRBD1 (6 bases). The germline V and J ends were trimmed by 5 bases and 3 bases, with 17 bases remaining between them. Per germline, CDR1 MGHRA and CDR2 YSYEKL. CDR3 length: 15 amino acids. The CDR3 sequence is CASSGETQGHYEQYF. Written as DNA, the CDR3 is TGCGCCAGCAGCGGAGAGACGCAGGGGCACTACGAGCAGTACTTC.

This CDR3 is CSVEAPLAGKQETQYF. As DNA, the CDR3 is TGCAGCGTTGAGGCACCCTTAGCGGGGAAACAAGAGACCCAGTACTTC. J is TRBJ2-5 and V is TRBV29-1; 8 positions match TRBD2. Germline CDR1 reads SQVTM; CDR2 reads ANQGSEA. Germline trimming cut 3 bases from V and 2 bases from J; bases unmatched to any gene: 11. The CDR3 contains 16 residues.

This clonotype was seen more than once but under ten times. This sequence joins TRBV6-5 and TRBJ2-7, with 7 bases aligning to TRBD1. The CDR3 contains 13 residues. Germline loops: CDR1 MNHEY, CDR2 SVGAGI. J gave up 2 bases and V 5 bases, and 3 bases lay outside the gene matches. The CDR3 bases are TGTGCCAGCAGTGGGACAGCACCCTACGAGCAGTACTTC. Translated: CASSGTAPYEQYF.

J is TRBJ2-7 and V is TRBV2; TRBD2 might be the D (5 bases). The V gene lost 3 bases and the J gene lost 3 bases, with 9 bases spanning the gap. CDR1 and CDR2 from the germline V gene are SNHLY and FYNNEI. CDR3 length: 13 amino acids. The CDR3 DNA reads TGTGCCAGCAGTGACGGGGTCGTCTACGAGCAGTACTTC. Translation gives CASSDGVVYEQYF.

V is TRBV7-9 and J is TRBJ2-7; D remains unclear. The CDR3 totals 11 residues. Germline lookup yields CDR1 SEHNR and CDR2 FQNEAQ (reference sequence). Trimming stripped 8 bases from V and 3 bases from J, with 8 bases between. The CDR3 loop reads CASGSNYEQYF. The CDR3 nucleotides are TGTGCCAGCGGCTCTAACTACGAGCAGTACTTC.